This entry lists 12 T cell receptor beta chains sequenced from one sample in a study of blood T cell repertoires in COVID-19. Here immunoSEQ multiplex PCR was the method, and the copy in TCRdb shows in-frame clones only, minus some. This table holds about 270,000 clones, roughly 86% found once. Input material: PBMCs or T cells enriched from blood (not recorded which). All receptors come from a woman between 18 and 30 years old who had recovered from COVID-19.

The V gene is TRBV28, the J gene TRBJ2-2, with 9 bases identical to TRBD2. CDR3 size: 16 residues. The germline V gene has CDR1 MDHEN and CDR2 SYDVKM. With 1 base clipped from V and 5 bases from J, the junction kept 5 bases outside the gene matches. CDR3 sequence: CASSLSLAGMTGELFF. CDR3 in DNA: TGTGCCAGCAGTTTATCGCTAGCGGGGATGACCGGGGAGCTGTTTTTT.

CDR3 loop: CATSEPPGQGHEKLFF. CDR3 in DNA: TGTGCCACCAGTGAGCCTCCGGGACAGGGTCATGAAAAACTGTTTTTT. The chain combines TRBV24-1 with TRBJ1-4; 9 bases are a match to TRBD1. The CDR3 is 16 amino acids. The germline V gene has CDR1 KGHDR and CDR2 SFDVKD. V was pared by 4 bases and J by 6 bases, with 8 bases of the junction left unmatched.

V is TRBV4-2 and J is TRBJ2-7; D gene ambiguous. In germline, CDR1 is LGHNA, CDR2 YNFKEQ. CDR3 length equals 13 residues. V lost 1 base, J lost 3 bases, and 7 bases lay in between. CDR3 region: CASSQVVNYEQYF. In nucleotides, the CDR3 is TGTGCCAGCAGCCAAGTAGTGAACTACGAGCAGTACTTC.

V and J are TRBV9 and TRBJ1-2, with a possible D match to TRBD1 (5 bases). CDR1 is SGDLS and CDR2 is YYNGEE in the germline V gene. This CDR3 has 16 amino acids. V lost 0 bases and J lost 4, with 16 bases in between. CDR3 sequence reads: CASSVAPGGPRYGYTF. CDR3 coding DNA: TGTGCCAGCAGCGTAGCACCCGGGGGTCCCCGCTATGGCTACACCTTC.

The V and J genes are TRBV11-3 and TRBJ2-3; 9 nucleotides align to TRBD2. V dropped 5 bases and J dropped 2; count of bases not matched to a gene: 5. Germline values: CDR1 SGHNT, CDR2 YENEEA. The CDR3 covers 15 residues. The CDR3, as DNA: TGTGCCAGCAGCGTCGCGGGGGGGATCACAGATACGCAGTATTTT. Protein product: CASSVAGGITDTQYF.

This CDR3 reads CASSLSATGGGDQPQHF. In DNA, the CDR3 is TGTGCCAGCAGCTTAAGCGCAACAGGGGGCGGGGATCAGCCCCAGCATTTT. V usage is TRBV7-2 and J usage is TRBJ1-5; 9 nucleotides align to TRBD1. In germline, CDR1 is SGHTA, CDR2 FQGNSA. The CDR3 loop spans 17 amino acids. Trimming at V came to 2 bases and at J to 5 bases, leaving 10 bases not matched to a gene.

The sample holds one count of this clone. J is TRBJ2-1 and V is TRBV7-8; 7 positions match TRBD2. Germline CDR1 reads SGHVS; CDR2 reads FQNEAQ. Trimming at V came to 1 base and at J to 5 bases, leaving 8 bases not matched to a gene. The CDR3 is made up of 16 amino acids. The CDR3 coding sequence is TGTGCCAGCAGCTTAGGTATGGGGGACTACCACAATGAGCAGTTCTTC. Protein sequence: CASSLGMGDYHNEQFF.

The V call is TRBV5-1, the J call TRBJ2-5; 9 nucleotides align to TRBD2. CDR1 is SGHRS, CDR2 YFSETQ, per germline. This CDR3 comprises 15 residues. Trimming removed 5 bases from V and 2 bases from J; junction bases left unmatched: 7. Written as DNA, the CDR3 is TGCGCCAGCAGAACTGCGGGGGGGGCACAAGAGACCCAGTACTTC. It yields the protein CASRTAGGAQETQYF.

The chain carries TRBV28 and TRBJ1-5; D gene unclear. The V end lost 3 bases, the J end lost 13 bases, and 10 bases lay between the germline ends. CDR1 and CDR2 from the germline V gene are MDHEN and SYDVKM. The CDR3 is 11 amino acids. CDR3 bases: TGTGCCAGCAGTTTGGTGGGCGCGCAGCATTTT. Translating gives CASSLVGAQHF.

The chain carries TRBV4-3 and TRBJ2-7, with 7 positions matching TRBD1. From germline, CDR1 is LGHNA and CDR2 YSLEER. V trimming: 3 bases; J trimming: 4 bases; junction bases outside the gene matches: 6. CDR3 length: 14 residues. Written as DNA, the CDR3 is TGCGCCAGCAGCCAGTCCGGGACAGAGTACGAGCAGTACTTC. It yields the protein CASSQSGTEYEQYF.

V and J are TRBV18 and TRBJ1-3; a possible D gene is TRBD1 (6 bases). The CDR3 runs to 16 residues. Looked up from germline, CDR1 is KGHSH and CDR2 is LQKENI. V gave up 3 bases and J gave up 7 bases, with 19 bases separating them. The CDR3 spells CASSPIPTGRRNTIYF. CDR3 DNA sequence: TGTGCCAGCTCACCCATCCCAACAGGGAGAAGGAACACCATATATTTT.

The chain joins TRBV5-1 to TRBJ2-2; TRBD2 agrees at 8 bases. V shed 6 bases and J 0 bases; nucleotides not matched to a gene: 7. The CDR3 consists of 16 residues. The germline gives CDR1 SGHRS, CDR2 YFSETQ. The CDR3 DNA reads as TGCGCCAGCACCTTCCGGGGGGGAACGAACACCGGGGAGCTGTTTTTT. It yields the protein CASTFRGGTNTGELFF.